The 4 T cell receptor beta chains below were found in one sample sequenced in a study of blood T cell repertoires in COVID-19. The assay was immunoSEQ multiplex PCR, and TCRdb's table has in-frame clones only and misses some. The data contain approximately 230,000 clones, roughly 83% of them singletons. The sequenced sample consisted of peripheral blood. The receptors come from an older man with acute or convalescent COVID-19.

The chain uses TRBV5-1 and TRBJ1-1; TRBD1 agrees at 8 bases. Germline-derived CDR1 and CDR2 are SGHRS and YFSETQ. The CDR3 is 16 amino acids. V gave up 0 bases and J gave up 0 bases; unmatched junction bases: 4. The CDR3 reads CASSLAGQGMNTEAFF. CDR3 nucleotides: TGCGCCAGCAGCTTGGCCGGACAGGGTATGAACACTGAAGCTTTCTTT.

The chain is built from TRBV3-1 (or the pseudogene TRBV3-2) and TRBJ2-7; TRBD2 aligns across 15 bases. The trim removed 3 bases at V and 2 bases at J, leaving 17 bases unmatched. Germline V CDR1 and CDR2: LGHDT, YNNKEL (reference sequence). The CDR3 spans 21 residues. CDR3 loop: CASSHLRRLGTSGGPPYEQYF. The CDR3 coding sequence is TGTGCCAGCAGCCACCTAAGGAGGTTGGGGACTAGCGGGGGGCCGCCCTACGAGCAGTACTTC.

The rearrangement links TRBV5-1 to TRBJ2-1; the D gene is possibly TRBD2 (6 bases). Trimming removed 2 bases at V and 1 base at J, with 10 bases between. The CDR3 is 15 amino acids. The germline V gene encodes CDR1 SGHRS and CDR2 YFSETQ. The CDR3 DNA reads TGCGCCAGCAGCTTCGACGGGAGTTCCTACAATGAGCAGTTCTTC. Its protein is CASSFDGSSYNEQFF.

The chain employs TRBV6-5 and TRBJ1-6, with TRBD1 matching 8 bases. The V and J ends lost 8 bases and 13 bases, in that order; junction bases with no gene match: 10. Germline CDR1 MNHEY, CDR2 SVGAGI. CDR3 length: 13 residues. The CDR3 DNA reads TGTGCCAGCTCTAGGCAGGGGGCCTTCCCCCTCCACTTT. Translated, it gives CASSRQGAFPLHF.